This T cell receptor (beta chain) was sequenced in a study of beta chain features in type 1 diabetes. Study-level information: Healthy donors and patients had similar age, gender and cell yields. The examined sorted cells totaled 107,917,701 across samples.

In its sample, this clone was seen a few times. Other DNA sequences in this specimen translate into the identical CDR3. Germline CDR1 is MNHEY and CDR2 is SMNVEV (reference sequence). J gave up 1 base and V 2 bases, and 2 bases lay outside the gene matches. The CDR3 is 15 residues long. As every portion of the isolated RNA was reverse transcribed, the sequencing read expressed TCRB transcripts. The data were produced by immunoSEQ multiplex PCR, yet TCRdb's version contains in-frame clones alone and is incomplete. The data contain some 270,000 clones, over 12% of them seen just once; the ten biggest clones take up more than 0.02%.

This chain connects TRBV27 to TRBJ2-3; TRBD1 aligns across 8 bases. This receptor was taken from a woman aged 40 to 55 in good health. Material: naive CD4+ T cells from blood. The CDR3 is CASSLVGQGTDTQYF. The CDR3 DNA reads as TGTGCCAGCAGTTTAGTGGGACAGGGCACAGATACGCAGTATTTT.